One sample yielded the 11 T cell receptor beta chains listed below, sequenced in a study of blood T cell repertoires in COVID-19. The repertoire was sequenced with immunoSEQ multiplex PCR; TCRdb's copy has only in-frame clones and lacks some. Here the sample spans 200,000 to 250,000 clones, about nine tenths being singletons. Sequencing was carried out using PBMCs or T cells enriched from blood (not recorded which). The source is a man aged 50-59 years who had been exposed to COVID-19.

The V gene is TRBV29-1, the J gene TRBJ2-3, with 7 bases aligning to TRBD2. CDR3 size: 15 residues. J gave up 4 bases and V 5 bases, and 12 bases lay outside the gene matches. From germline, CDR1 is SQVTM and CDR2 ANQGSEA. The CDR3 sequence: CSVTPTSAPADTQYF. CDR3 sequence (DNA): TGCAGCGTTACGCCCACTAGCGCCCCGGCAGATACGCAGTATTTT.

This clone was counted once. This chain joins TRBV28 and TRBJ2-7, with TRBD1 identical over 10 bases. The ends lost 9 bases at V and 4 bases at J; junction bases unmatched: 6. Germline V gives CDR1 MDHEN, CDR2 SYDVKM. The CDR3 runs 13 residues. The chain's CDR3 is CASHRQGAYEQYF. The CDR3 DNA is TGTGCCAGTCATAGACAGGGGGCTTACGAGCAGTACTTC.

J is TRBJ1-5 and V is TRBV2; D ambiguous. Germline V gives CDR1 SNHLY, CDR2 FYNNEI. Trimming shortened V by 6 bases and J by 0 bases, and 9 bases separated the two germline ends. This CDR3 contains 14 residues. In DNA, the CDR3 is TGTGCCAGCAGCCTAGACGGTAGCAATCAGCCCCAGCATTTT. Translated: CASSLDGSNQPQHF.

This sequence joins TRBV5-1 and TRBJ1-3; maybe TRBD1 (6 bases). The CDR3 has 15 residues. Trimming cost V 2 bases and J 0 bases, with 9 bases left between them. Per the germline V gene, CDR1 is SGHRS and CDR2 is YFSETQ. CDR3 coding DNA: TGCGCCAGCAGCTTTGGCAGGGGCTCTGGAAACACCATATATTTT. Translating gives CASSFGRGSGNTIYF. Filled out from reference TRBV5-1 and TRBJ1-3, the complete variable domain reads KAGVTQTPRYLIKTRGQQVTLSCSPISGHRSVSWYQQTPGQGLQFLFEYFSETQRNKGNFPGRFSGRQFSNSRSEMNVSTLELGDSALYLCASSFGRGSGNTIYFGEGSWLTVV.

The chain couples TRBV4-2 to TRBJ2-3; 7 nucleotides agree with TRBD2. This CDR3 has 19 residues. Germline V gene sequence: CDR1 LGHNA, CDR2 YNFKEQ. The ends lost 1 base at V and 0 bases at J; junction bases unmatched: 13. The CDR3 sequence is CASSQGETSRYVSTDTQYF. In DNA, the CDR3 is TGTGCCAGCAGCCAAGGAGAGACTAGCAGATACGTAAGCACAGATACGCAGTATTTT.

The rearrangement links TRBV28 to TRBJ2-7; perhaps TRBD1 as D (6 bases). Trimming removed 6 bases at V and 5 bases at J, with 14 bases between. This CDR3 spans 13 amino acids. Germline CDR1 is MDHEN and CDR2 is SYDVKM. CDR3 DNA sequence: TGTGCCAGCAGCCCTAGGGGGTTCAACGAGCAGTACTTC. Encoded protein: CASSPRGFNEQYF.

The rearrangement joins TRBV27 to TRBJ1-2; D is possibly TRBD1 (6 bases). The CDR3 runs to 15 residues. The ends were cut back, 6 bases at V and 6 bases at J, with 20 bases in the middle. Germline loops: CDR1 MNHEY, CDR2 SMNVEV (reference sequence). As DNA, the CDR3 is TGTGCCAGCAGCCGCAGAGTAAGGGGGACGGATGGCTACACCTTC. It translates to CASSRRVRGTDGYTF.

The CDR3 loop reads CASSQGGQGSDEQYF. CDR3 sequence (DNA): TGTGCCAGCAGCCAAGGGGGACAGGGTTCTGACGAGCAGTACTTC. The V call is TRBV3-1 (or the pseudogene TRBV3-2), the J call TRBJ2-7; 9 nucleotides line up with TRBD1. This CDR3 has 15 amino acids. Germline loops: CDR1 LGHDT, CDR2 YNNKEL (reference sequence). Unmatched junction bases numbered 6, after V lost 1 base and J lost 5 bases.

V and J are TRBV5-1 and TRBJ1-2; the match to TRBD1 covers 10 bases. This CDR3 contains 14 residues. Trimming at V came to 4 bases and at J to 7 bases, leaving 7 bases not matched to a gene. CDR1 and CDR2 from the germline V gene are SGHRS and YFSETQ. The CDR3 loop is CASSRRGQGSGYTF. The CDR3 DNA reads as TGCGCCAGCAGCCGTAGGGGACAGGGGAGTGGCTACACCTTC.

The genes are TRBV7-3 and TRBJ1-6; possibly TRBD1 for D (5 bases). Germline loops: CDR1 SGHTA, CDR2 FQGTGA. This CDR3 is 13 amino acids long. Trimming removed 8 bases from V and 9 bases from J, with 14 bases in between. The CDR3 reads CASAFNGGSPLHF. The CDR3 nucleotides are TGTGCCAGCGCGTTTAACGGGGGTTCACCCCTCCACTTT.

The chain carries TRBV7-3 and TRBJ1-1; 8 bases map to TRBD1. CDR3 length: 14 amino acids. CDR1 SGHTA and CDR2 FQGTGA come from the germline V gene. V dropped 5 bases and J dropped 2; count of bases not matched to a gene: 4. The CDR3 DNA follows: TGTGCCAGCAGCCTAGGACAGGGAAACACTGAAGCTTTCTTT. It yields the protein CASSLGQGNTEAFF.